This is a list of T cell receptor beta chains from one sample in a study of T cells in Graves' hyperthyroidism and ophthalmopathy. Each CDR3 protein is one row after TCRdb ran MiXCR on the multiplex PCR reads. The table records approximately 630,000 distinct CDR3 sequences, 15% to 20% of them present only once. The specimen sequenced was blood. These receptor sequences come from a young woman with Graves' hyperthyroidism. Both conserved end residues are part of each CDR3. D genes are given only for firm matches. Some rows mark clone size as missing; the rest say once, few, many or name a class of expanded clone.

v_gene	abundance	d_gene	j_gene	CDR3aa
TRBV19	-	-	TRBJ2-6	CASSRVPGANVLTF
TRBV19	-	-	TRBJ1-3	CASSIGVYGPGWWTGSGNTIYF
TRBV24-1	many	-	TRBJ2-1	CATSDSWGRDNEQFF
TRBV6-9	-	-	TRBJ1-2	CASSLWRTNGYTF
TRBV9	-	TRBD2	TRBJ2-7	CASSGGLASTYEQYF
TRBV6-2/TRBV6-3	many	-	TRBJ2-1	CASSYTSGYNEQFF
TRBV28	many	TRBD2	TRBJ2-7	CASSSGAPRQYF
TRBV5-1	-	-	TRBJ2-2	CASSLYVSGPNTGELFF
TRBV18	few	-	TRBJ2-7	CASSPPNFNYEQYF
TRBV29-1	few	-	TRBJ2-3	CSVEDPSGTDTQYF
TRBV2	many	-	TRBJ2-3	CASSEALRGDTQYF
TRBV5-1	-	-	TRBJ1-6	CASSDGRGNSPLHF
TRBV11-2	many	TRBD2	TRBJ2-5	CASSFDRRRAGPSGVQETQYF
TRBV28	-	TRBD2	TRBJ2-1	CASSRIWTSGSLHNEQFF
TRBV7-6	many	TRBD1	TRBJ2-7	CASSLPWDRDGYEQYF
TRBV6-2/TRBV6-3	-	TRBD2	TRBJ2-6	CASSPGTRSAGANVLTF
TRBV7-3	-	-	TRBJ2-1	CASRGNERFF
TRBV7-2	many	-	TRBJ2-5	CASSLGGLEWETQYF
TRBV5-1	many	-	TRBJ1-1	CASSTDPPGSLVNTEAFF
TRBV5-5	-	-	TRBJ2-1	CASSLNPPPSKQFF
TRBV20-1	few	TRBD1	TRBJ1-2	CSARQGVYGYTF
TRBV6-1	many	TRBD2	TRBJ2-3	CASSVPSGRDTDTQYF
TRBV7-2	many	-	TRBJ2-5	CASSPLVGETQYF
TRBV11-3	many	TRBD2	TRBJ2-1	CASSPRLAGNEQFF
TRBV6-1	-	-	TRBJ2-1	CASRGYFEQFF
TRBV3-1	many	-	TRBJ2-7	CASSAPYEQYF
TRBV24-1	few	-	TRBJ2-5	CATSDTQTGEGETQYF
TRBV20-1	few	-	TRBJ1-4	CSAWGRTNEKLFF
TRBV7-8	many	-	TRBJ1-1	CASSLAGLNTEAFF
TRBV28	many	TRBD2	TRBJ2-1	CASLSGGSSTYNEQFF
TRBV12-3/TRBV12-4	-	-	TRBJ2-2	CASRAPGAGELFF
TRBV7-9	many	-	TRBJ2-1	CASSLSLGPYNEQFF
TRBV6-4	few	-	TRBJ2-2	CASSDSAAVTGELFF
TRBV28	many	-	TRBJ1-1	CASSRQGSTEAFF
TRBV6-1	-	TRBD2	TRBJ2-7	CASSQAGTPYEQYF
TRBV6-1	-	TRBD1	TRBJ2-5	CASSYNDREGTQYF
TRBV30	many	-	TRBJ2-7	CAWSQLAPYEQYF
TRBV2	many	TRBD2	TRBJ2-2	CASSDPLAANTGELFF
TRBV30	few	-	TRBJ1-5	CAWSTTLGSNQPQHF
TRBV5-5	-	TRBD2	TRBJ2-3	CASSPDPGTSVYADTQYF
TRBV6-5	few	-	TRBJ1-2	CASSYSREGYTF
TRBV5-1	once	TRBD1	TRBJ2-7	CASSRGTGGRYEQYF
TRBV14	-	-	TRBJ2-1	CASSRQVYNEQFF
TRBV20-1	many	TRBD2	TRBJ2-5	CSAPTSGRDPETQYF